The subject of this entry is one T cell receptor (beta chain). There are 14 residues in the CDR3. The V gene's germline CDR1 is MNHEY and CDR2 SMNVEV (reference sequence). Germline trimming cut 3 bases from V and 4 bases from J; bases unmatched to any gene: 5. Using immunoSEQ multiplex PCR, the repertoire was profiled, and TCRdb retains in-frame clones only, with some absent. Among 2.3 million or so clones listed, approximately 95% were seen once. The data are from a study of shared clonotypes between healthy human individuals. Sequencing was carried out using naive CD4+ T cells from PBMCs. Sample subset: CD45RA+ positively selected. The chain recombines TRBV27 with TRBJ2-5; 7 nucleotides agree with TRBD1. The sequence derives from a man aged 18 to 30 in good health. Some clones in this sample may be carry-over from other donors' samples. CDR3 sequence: CASSLGQKGETQYF. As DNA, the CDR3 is TGTGCCAGCAGTTTGGGACAGAAGGGAGAGACCCAGTACTTC.